What follows are 29 T cell receptor beta chains derived from one specimen sequenced in a study of monozygotic twins with inflammatory bowel disease. One entry per CDR3 protein, without DNA, is what TCRdb gives after re-calling the 5' RACE reads. The ten top clones account for 1.5% to 2%, within a sample of 200,000 to 250,000 distinct CDR3 sequences. The sample taken for sequencing was blood. The receptors come from a human donor with ulcerative colitis or Crohn's disease, or a healthy co-twin of an affected twin (not recorded which).

The chain combines TRBV5-6 with TRBJ1-2; TCRdb designates TRBD1, a call that cannot be tested without DNA. Per germline, CDR1 SGHDT and CDR2 YYEEEE. The CDR3 consists of 14 residues. CDR3: CASSPEGQPISYTF.

V usage is TRBV19 and J usage is TRBJ1-2; the D call from TCRdb, TRBD1, cannot be confirmed without DNA. This CDR3 contains 15 residues. Germline-derived CDR1 and CDR2 are LNHDA and SQIVND (reference sequence). Here the CDR3 reads CASSIAGTVNYGYTF.

The CDR3 spells CSARSSNYGYTF. The gene calls are TRBV20-1 and TRBJ1-2. The CDR3 is 12 residues long. In germline, CDR1 is DFQATT, CDR2 SNEGSKA (reference sequence).

V usage is TRBV2 and J usage is TRBJ1-1. The CDR3 has 15 residues. Germline CDR1 reads SNHLY; CDR2 reads FYNNEI. This CDR3 is CASRGESKGNTEAFF.

J is TRBJ2-7 and V is TRBV7-9; TCRdb gives TRBD1 as the D gene, but with no DNA this cannot be confirmed. CDR3 size: 12 residues. Germline V gene lookup returns CDR1 SEHNR and CDR2 FQNEAQ (reference sequence). The CDR3 is CASSRRGDEQYF.

The genes are TRBV20-1 and TRBJ2-4; TCRdb names TRBD1, which stays unverified in the absence of DNA. Per germline, CDR1 DFQATT and CDR2 SNEGSKA (reference sequence). The CDR3 sequence is 11 residues long. The CDR3 here is CSVGGNYIQYF.

The chain combines TRBV5-1 with TRBJ2-7. The CDR3 extends over 14 amino acids. Germline CDR1 reads SGHRS; CDR2 reads YFSETQ. Here the CDR3 reads CASSLGQSSYEQYF.

This chain uses TRBV2 with TRBJ1-1. Looked up from germline, CDR1 is SNHLY and CDR2 is FYNNEI. The CDR3 has 14 amino acids. The CDR3 sequence is CASSEEVVDPEAFF.

The chain employs TRBV5-6 and TRBJ2-3. The CDR3 loop spans 12 amino acids. CDR1 and CDR2 (germline): SGHDT, YYEEEE. This CDR3 reads CASSLRPDTQYF.

The V gene is TRBV12-3 or TRBV12-4, the J gene TRBJ1-5. The CDR3 spans 13 residues. CDR3 sequence reads: CASSLASNQPQHF.

The CDR3 sequence is CASSVGGKYEQYF. The chain combines TRBV9 with TRBJ2-7. The CDR3 length is 13 residues. Looked up from germline, CDR1 is SGDLS and CDR2 is YYNGEE.

This chain uses TRBV24-1 with TRBJ1-4; TCRdb designates TRBD1, a call that cannot be tested without DNA. The germline gives CDR1 KGHDR, CDR2 SFDVKD. The CDR3 is 15 amino acids. The CDR3 sequence is CATSDRTGPGEKLFF.

The rearrangement uses TRBV12-3 or TRBV12-4 and TRBJ1-6. The CDR3 has 11 amino acids. This CDR3 is CASRGNSPLHF.

The chain carries TRBV4-1 and TRBJ2-7; TCRdb's D call of TRBD2 is untestable without DNA. CDR3 length equals 17 residues. Germline V CDR1 and CDR2: MGHRA, YSYEKL. CDR3 in amino acids: CASSQRFEGLAEYEQYF.

The rearrangement joins TRBV15 to TRBJ1-2; TCRdb lists TRBD1, though no DNA is available to test this call. The germline V gene encodes CDR1 LNHNV and CDR2 YYDKDF (reference sequence). This CDR3 is 14 amino acids long. This CDR3 is CATAQGRRNYGYTF.

This sequence joins TRBV6-1 and TRBJ2-2. The V gene's germline CDR1 is MNHNS and CDR2 SASEGT. The CDR3 consists of 14 residues. This CDR3 is CASIFTGSTGELFF.

The chain recombines TRBV7-9 with TRBJ2-6; there is no DNA to check the TCRdb D call of TRBD1. CDR3 size: 15 residues. CDR1 and CDR2 from the germline V gene are SEHNR and FQNEAQ (reference sequence). The CDR3: CASSLRGAGANVLTF. The complete variable domain, with remaining parts taken from reference TRBV7-9 and TRBJ2-6, reads DTGVSQNPRHKITKRGQNVTFRCDPISEHNRLYWYRQTLGQGPEFLTYFQNEAQLEKSRLLSDRFSAERPKGSFSTLEIQRTEQGDSAMYLCASSLRGAGANVLTFGAGSRLTVL.

The gene calls are TRBV27 and TRBJ1-6; TCRdb selects TRBD1, and the lack of DNA leaves this call unchecked. There are 17 residues in the CDR3. Per the germline V gene, CDR1 is MNHEY and CDR2 is SMNVEV (reference sequence). This CDR3 is CASSLSWTGSYNSPLHF.

The chain combines TRBV5-1 with TRBJ1-1; TCRdb proposes TRBD1, but this gene call is untestable without DNA. The CDR3 is made up of 12 amino acids. Germline values: CDR1 SGHRS, CDR2 YFSETQ. The chain's CDR3 is CASSAGGLEAFF.

The V call is TRBV29-1, the J call TRBJ1-2. CDR1 and CDR2 (germline): SQVTM, ANQGSEA. The CDR3 is 15 residues long. CDR3 in amino acids: CSVEDQRGQYYGYTF.

J is TRBJ1-6 and V is TRBV5-5. The CDR3 loop spans 16 amino acids. Looked up from germline, CDR1 is SGHKS and CDR2 is YYEKEE (reference sequence). The CDR3 loop is CASSSQISSYNSPLHF.

This chain connects TRBV3-1 to TRBJ1-2; TCRdb indicates TRBD1, and absent DNA this call remains unverified. Germline values: CDR1 LGHDT, CDR2 YNNKEL (reference sequence). CDR3 length: 12 residues. The chain's CDR3 is CASSQPGDGYTF.

The chain is built from TRBV5-1 and TRBJ2-7. The germline CDR1 and CDR2 sequences are SGHRS and YFSETQ. The CDR3 sequence is 13 residues long. CDR3 amino acids: CASSYTVTYEQYF.

The rearrangement links TRBV20-1 to TRBJ1-2; TCRdb lists TRBD1, though no DNA is available to test this call. This CDR3 region has 16 residues. The germline CDR1 and CDR2 sequences are DFQATT and SNEGSKA (reference sequence). CDR3 region: CSAPLPFLRPPYGYTF.

The chain links TRBV12-3 or TRBV12-4 to TRBJ1-4. The CDR3 contains 13 residues. The CDR3 sequence is CASGFSTNEKLFF.

J is TRBJ2-2 and V is TRBV15; the TRBD1 assignment by TCRdb is unverifiable without DNA. Looked up from germline, CDR1 is LNHNV and CDR2 is YYDKDF (reference sequence). This CDR3 comprises 15 residues. CDR3 sequence reads: CATSTGGRNTGELFF.

The V and J genes are TRBV27 and TRBJ2-3; TCRdb names TRBD2, which stays unverified in the absence of DNA. The CDR3 is 16 amino acids. Germline V gene lookup returns CDR1 MNHEY and CDR2 SMNVEV (reference sequence). The CDR3 sequence is CASSLGLAGGPDTQYF.

The gene calls are TRBV20-1 and TRBJ2-5. Looked up from germline, CDR1 is DFQATT and CDR2 is SNEGSKA (reference sequence). CDR3 length: 12 amino acids. CDR3 sequence: CSAITSEETQYF.

The chain carries TRBV12-3 or TRBV12-4 and TRBJ1-2. The length of the CDR3 is 16 residues. Here the CDR3 reads CASSLGQTLGYYGYTF.